The clone carrying this T cell receptor beta chain was recorded many times. Its matching antigen is unknown. The extraction recovered at least 6 micrograms of total RNA per sample. This sample was taken from a study of blood T cells in healthy people across ages. Sample-barcoded 5' priming and a J-beta primer mix drove a second PCR of roughly 6 to 12 cycles. All cDNA molecules were each tagged by a template-switch adaptor with 12 random nucleotides. TCRdb processed the 5' RACE reads anew with MiXCR; each CDR3 protein has one entry. The sample includes about 620,000 distinct CDR3 sequences, more than 45% of them seen just once. The study's findings and limits: Long-lived donors carried more naive CD4+ cells and greater diversity than aged donors. Because sorting was not performed, PBMCs prevented conclusive naive versus antigen-experienced comparison.

Sequenced input: blood. The TCR sequence derives from a woman aged 80 or over in good health.

CDR3 nucleotides: TGTGCCACGTACACCGGGGAGCTGTTTTTT. Translated: CATYTGELFF. The chain joins TRBV24-1 to TRBJ2-2; no definite D call. The germline V gene has CDR1 KGHDR and CDR2 SFDVKD. V was pared by 10 bases and J by 3 bases, with 2 bases between. The CDR3 is 10 amino acids.